The 25 T cell receptor beta chains reported below all come from one sample, sequenced in a study of tumor-infiltrating lymphocytes in primary liver carcinoma. From approximately 550 ng of total RNA, TCR beta-specific cDNA was reverse-transcribed using a constant-region primer. Libraries for TCR beta were built through three nested multiplex PCR rounds, which together made up a slightly modified ARM-PCR procedure. Forward primers for TRBV1-TRBV30 and a C-beta reverse primer served the first two PCR rounds, at roughly 10 cycles each. TCRdb used MiXCR to reprocess the multiplex PCR reads, holding one entry per CDR3 protein. The sample consists of 150,000 to 200,000 distinct CDR3 sequences, just under 85% of them appearing once. Co-extraction of RNA and DNA was performed on roughly 20-33 mg of unsorted bulk tissue. The sample was tumor tissue from primary liver carcinoma. These receptors were taken from a man in his forties with primary liver carcinoma and hepatitis B virus infection.

The V and J genes are TRBV5-1 and TRBJ1-1; 8 bases agree with TRBD1. The CDR3 consists of 15 residues. CDR1 SGHRS and CDR2 YFSETQ come from the germline V gene. V lost 8 bases and J lost 3; bases outside the gene matches: 12. The CDR3 protein is CARSIVQGVYTEAFF. In nucleotides, the CDR3 is TGCGCCAGGAGCATCGTACAGGGGGTGTACACTGAAGCTTTCTTT. Full variable domain (remainder filled in from reference TRBV5-1 and TRBJ1-1): KAGVTQTPRYLIKTRGQQVTLSCSPISGHRSVSWYQQTPGQGLQFLFEYFSETQRNKGNFPGRFSGRQFSNSRSEMNVSTLELGDSALYLCARSIVQGVYTEAFFGQGTRLTVV.

In regard to this clonotype: Germline and junction disagree at one end, which may indicate a read error. CDR3 region: CVSSARQQFF. CDR3 sequence (DNA): TGCGTCAGCAGTGCGCGACAGCAATTCTTC. The J gene is TRBJ2-1, the V gene TRBV4-1, with D possibly TRBD1 on 5 matching bases. The CDR3 is made up of 10 amino acids. CDR1 is MGHRA and CDR2 is YSYEKL in the germline V gene.

In the case of this clonotype: A much larger clone differs from this one at a single base, so this may be a read error. The chain combines TRBV6-5 with TRBJ2-3; D not certain. The CDR3 has 17 residues. Germline CDR1 MNHEY, CDR2 SVGAGI. CDR3 sequence reads: CAGSSITLGPAGMAHYF. In nucleotides, the CDR3 is TGTGCCGGCAGCTCAATCACGCTCGGCCCGGCTGGCATGGCGCACTATTTT.

This clonotype was found once. A read error may account for a junction end that differs from germline. The chain is built from TRBV6-2 or TRBV6-3 and TRBJ2-1, with D uncertain. The CDR3 spans 13 residues. Per germline, CDR1 MNHEY and CDR2 SVGEGT. As DNA, the CDR3 is TGTGCCAGCATTTACCAGTTGAGCTATGAGCAGTTCTTC. It specifies CASIYQLSYEQFF.

Remarks on this clonotype: Possible read error: a much larger clone is one base away. The chain employs TRBV7-9 and TRBJ2-3; D perhaps matches TRBD2 (6 bases). The CDR3 runs 15 residues. The germline V gene encodes CDR1 SEHNR and CDR2 FQNEAQ (reference sequence). CDR3 in amino acids: CAISLHGSGTDTQYF. The CDR3 bases are TGTGCCATCAGCTTACACGGGAGTGGCACAGATACGCAGTATTTT.

The chain carries TRBV4-3 and TRBJ2-1; D gene uncertain. The CDR3 sequence is 16 residues long. Germline lookup yields CDR1 LGHNA and CDR2 YSLEER. Between the trimmed V and J ends, which lost 5 bases and 5 bases, there was a span of 19 bases. CDR3 loop: CASSEFPCPADNEQFF. DNA of the CDR3: TGCGCCAGCAGCGAATTCCCCTGCCCGGCGGACAATGAGCAGTTCTTC.

On this clonotype itself: At one boundary the junction diverges from the germline segment, which might be a read error. V usage is TRBV29-1 and J usage is TRBJ2-3; 8 bases are a match to TRBD1. The CDR3 runs to 12 residues. Germline-derived CDR1 and CDR2 are SQVTM and ANQGSEA. This chain's CDR3 is CGVDTGTGTQYF. The CDR3 DNA sequence: TGCGGCGTTGATACGGGGACAGGTACGCAGTATTTT.

The chain recombines TRBV28 with TRBJ1-2; TRBD1 matches at 10 bases. The CDR3 extends over 15 amino acids. The J segment lost 5 bases and the V segment lost 7 bases, leaving 10 bases of the junction unmatched. Germline V CDR1 and CDR2: MDHEN, SYDVKM. DNA of the CDR3: TGTGCCAGCAATTCCGGACAGGGGGTTAGGTATGGCTACACCTTC. Translating gives CASNSGQGVRYGYTF.

Of note for this clonotype: At one of its ends the junction is not consistent with the germline gene, which may arise from a read error. The V gene is TRBV7-9, the J gene TRBJ1-1; D call uncertain. The CDR3 has 17 residues. Germline CDR1 reads SEHNR; CDR2 reads FQNEAQ (reference sequence). The CDR3 coding sequence is TGTGCCAGCAGTGGTCGGGGAGGAGTAAGTGGGAACACTGAAACTTTCTTT. Encoded protein: CASSGRGGVSGNTETFF.

Notes on this clonotype: Possible read error: a much larger clone is one base away. The conserved phenylalanine or tryptophan normally closing the CDR3 is absent here, so this likely arose from a read error. The J gene is TRBJ2-1, the V gene TRBV5-6, with D perhaps matching TRBD2 (6 bases). Per germline, CDR1 SGHDT and CDR2 YYEEEE. The V and J ends lost 4 bases and 5 bases respectively, with 19 bases between them. The CDR3 covers 16 residues. DNA of the CDR3: TGTGCCAGCAGCCCGTCTGGGAGCAGGAGGGACAATGAGCAGTTCCTC. Encoded protein: CASSPSGSRRDNEQFL.

On this clonotype itself: The junction differs from germline at one of its ends, possibly a read error. V is TRBV7-9 and J is TRBJ2-1, with 9 nucleotides matching TRBD2. The CDR3 spans 16 residues. Germline-derived CDR1 and CDR2 are SEHNR and FQNEAQ (reference sequence). The CDR3 nucleotides read TGTGCCAGTAGCTTAGCGGGGGCGGGAATTAACAATGAGCAGTTCTTC. This encodes CASSLAGAGINNEQFF.

About this clonotype: This is likely a read error, given that the CDR3 carries no conserved phenylalanine or tryptophan at its end. In DNA, the CDR3 is TGTGCCAGCAGTCAAACATATACGCAGTATCTT. This gives the protein CASSQTYTQYL. The chain links TRBV6-1 to TRBJ2-3; no firm D call. CDR3 size: 11 residues. Germline V gene sequence: CDR1 MNHNS, CDR2 SASEGT. V lost 5 bases and J lost 7, with 7 bases in between.

As regards this clonotype: A clone one base away is much larger, so this may be a read error. V and J are TRBV7-9 and TRBJ1-1, with D possibly being TRBD1 (5 bases). Germline loops: CDR1 SEHNR, CDR2 FQNEAQ (reference sequence). The CDR3 runs to 14 residues. The CDR3 loop reads CASRLGTANTEAFF. The CDR3 bases are TGTGCCAGCAGGTTAGGGACGGCGAACACTGAAGCTTTCTTT.

This clonotype was seen a single time. With a much larger clone just one base away, this may be a read error. The chain carries TRBV28 and TRBJ1-5; D remains ambiguous. The CDR3 extends over 11 amino acids. The V gene's germline CDR1 is MDHEN and CDR2 SYDVKM. CDR3 protein: CASSVNQPHHF. The CDR3 DNA reads as TGTGCCAGCAGTGTCAATCAGCCCCACCATTTT.

To note about this clonotype: This CDR3 is missing its conserved last phenylalanine or tryptophan, likely due to a read error. V gene TRBV29-1 combines with J gene TRBJ2-5, with D perhaps matching TRBD2 (6 bases). Between the trimmed V and J ends, which lost 5 bases and 6 bases, there was a span of 13 bases. This CDR3 region has 12 residues. Germline values: CDR1 SQVTM, CDR2 ANQGSEA. Written as DNA, the CDR3 is TGCAGCGTTTGGGGGGAGCAAAAGACCCAGTACTTA. As protein: CSVWGEQKTQYL.

Comments on this clonotype: Sequence at one end of the junction differs from germline and may be a read error. This chain connects TRBV11-2 to TRBJ2-6, with TRBD1 as a possible D gene (5 bases). CDR1 SGHAT and CDR2 FQNNGV come from the germline V gene. The CDR3 covers 15 residues. The CDR3 region is CVTQRTHSGANVLIF. CDR3 coding DNA: TGTGTCACCCAGCGAACGCACTCTGGGGCCAACGTCCTGATTTTC. The full variable domain, its missing parts supplied by reference TRBV11-2 and TRBJ2-6, is EAGVAQSPRYKIIEKRQSVAFWCNPISGHATLYWYQQILGQGPKLLIQFQNNGVVDDSQLPKDRFSAERLKGVDSTLKIQPAKLEDSAVYLCVTQRTHSGANVLIFGAGSRLTVL.

About this clonotype itself: At one of its ends the junction is not consistent with the germline gene, which may arise from a read error. This sequence joins TRBV4-1 and TRBJ2-3, with D unclear. The CDR3 is 13 residues long. The germline V gene encodes CDR1 MGHRA and CDR2 YSYEKL. The CDR3 DNA reads TGTGCCAGCCGCCAAGATGGGGCAGATACGCAGTATTTT. It specifies CASRQDGADTQYF.

A note on this clonotype: At one end the junction does not follow the germline gene, possibly because of a read error. V is TRBV7-3 and J is TRBJ2-1; maybe TRBD2 (5 bases). CDR3 length: 14 residues. Germline CDR1 reads SGHTA; CDR2 reads FQGTGA. The CDR3 nucleotides are TGTGCCAGCAGCTTAGGTACTAGACTGGATGATCAGTTCTTC. This sequence encodes CASSLGTRLDDQFF.

This clonotype came up many times. This chain connects TRBV12-5 to TRBJ2-1; D is undetermined. Per germline, CDR1 LGHNT and CDR2 FRNRAP. There are 13 residues in the CDR3. V gave up 4 bases and J gave up 11 bases, with 15 bases separating them. CDR3 region: CASGSDVGLKQFF. In nucleotides, the CDR3 is TGTGCTAGTGGTTCCGACGTAGGTCTAAAGCAGTTCTTC.

For this clonotype: Sequence at one end of the junction differs from germline and may be a read error. The chain combines TRBV6-1 with TRBJ1-4; TRBD1 matches at 7 bases. Germline V gene lookup returns CDR1 MNHNS and CDR2 SASEGT. This CDR3 spans 14 amino acids. In DNA, the CDR3 is TGTGCCAGCAGTAACGACAGGGAGAGTGAAAAGCTGTTTTTT. Encoded protein: CASSNDRESEKLFF.

In its sample, this clonotype was seen many times. The chain links TRBV30 to TRBJ2-6; 10 bases match TRBD2. The ends lost 7 bases at V and 0 bases at J; junction bases unmatched: 9. Per germline, CDR1 GTSNPN and CDR2 SVGIG (reference sequence). The CDR3 loop spans 17 amino acids. The CDR3, as DNA: TGTGCCTTCCAGGCTAGCGGGAGTCTCTCTGGGGCCAACGTCCTGACTTTC. Translated, it gives CAFQASGSLSGANVLTF.

The gene calls are TRBV6-2 or TRBV6-3 and TRBJ1-1, with D perhaps matching TRBD1 (6 bases). The CDR3 extends over 16 amino acids. Germline CDR1 MNHEY, CDR2 SVGEGT. Trimming removed 7 bases from V and 4 bases from J, with 22 bases in between. The DNA for the CDR3 is TGTGCCAGCACTATAATCTGGAAGGGGGTAGTCACTGAAGCTTTCTTT. Translating it yields CASTIIWKGVVTEAFF.

This clonotype qualifies as medium-sized. The chain is built from TRBV11-1 and TRBJ2-7; D is possibly TRBD2 (5 bases). The V gene's germline CDR1 is SGHAT and CDR2 FQDESV (reference sequence). V lost 5 bases to trimming and J lost 3 bases, with 17 bases between them. This CDR3 has 15 amino acids. The CDR3 protein is CASSVLRAPNYEQYF. CDR3 sequence (DNA): TGTGCCAGCAGCGTCCTGCGGGCCCCGAACTACGAGCAGTACTTC.

V is TRBV5-1 and J is TRBJ2-5; 7 bases fit TRBD2. This CDR3 has 16 residues. V shed 0 bases and J 4 bases; nucleotides not matched to a gene: 9. Per the germline V gene, CDR1 is SGHRS and CDR2 is YFSETQ. The CDR3 DNA sequence: TGCGCCAGCAGCTTGGGTAGACTAGCAGGAGGAGAGACCCAGTACTTC. It translates to CASSLGRLAGGETQYF.

A remark on this clonotype: A read error is likely, as this CDR3 ends without the conserved phenylalanine or tryptophan. The chain employs TRBV12-3 or TRBV12-4 and TRBJ2-1; D remains ambiguous. The CDR3 extends over 11 amino acids. The ends were cut back, 9 bases at V and 6 bases at J, with 9 bases in the middle. This CDR3 is CASSTRNEQFL. In nucleotides, the CDR3 is TGTGCCAGTAGCACTCGCAATGAGCAGTTCTTA.